Given below is one TCR beta chain in context. Original data processing: From reference gene primer amplification, estimates of nucleated cell counts were derived. Sequencing used immunoSEQ multiplex PCR; TCRdb keeps in-frame clones, though not all of them. V and J calls and clone size come straight from that table; D and trimming were deduced from the DNA. The table shows around 130,000 clones, with roughly 80% occurring only once. The data originate from a study of blood T cell repertoires in COVID-19. At the level of the study: Material from acute and convalescent COVID-19 was sourced from the United States, Italy and Spain. Sample material is recorded as cDNA or gDNA derived from T cells, B-cell-depleted T cells, or PBMCs.

With 6 bases clipped from V and 0 bases from J, the junction kept 7 bases outside the gene matches. The CDR3 is 15 amino acids. The germline V gene encodes CDR1 MDHEN and CDR2 SYDVKM. The sequence came from a human donor in a cohort sampled during active COVID-19. The V call is TRBV28, the J call TRBJ1-2; TRBD1 agrees at 7 bases. Sequenced: peripheral blood. CDR3 loop: CASRPRDRANYGYTF. The CDR3, as DNA: TGTGCCAGCAGACCTAGGGACAGAGCTAACTATGGCTACACCTTC.